This T cell receptor (beta chain) was captured by sequencing in a study of T cells in women clearing cervical HPV infection. For the study at large: Cases' blood sampling followed lesion detection by median roughly 150 days (90 to 200).

The repertoire was sequenced with immunoSEQ multiplex PCR; TCRdb's copy has only in-frame clones and lacks some. The sample's table shows roughly 40,000 clones. Between the trimmed V and J ends, which lost 7 bases and 4 bases, there was a span of 17 bases. The CDR3 is 14 residues long. Turning to this clone: Its antigen is unidentified. The CDR3 end falls 3 residues outside the read, so it is completed with the germline J gene.

Dot-blot hybridization genotyped cervical HPV amplified with MY09/MY11 PCR. Study findings and constraints: CIN3+ cases had significantly higher TCR richness than controls; evenness did not differ. Timing of associations relative to infection is unclear; T-cell subsets were not isolated.

Sample: blood buffy coat. The J gene is TRBJ2-7, the V gene TRBV12-3 or TRBV12-4; D is perhaps TRBD1 (8 bases). The clonotype comes from a woman between 18 and 70 years old with a cervical HPV16 infection that either progressed to CIN3+ or cleared (not recorded which). The CDR3 bases that were read are TGTGCCAGCACCCGGCACAGGGGGGGTTACGAG. This codes for CASTRHRGGYE. The CDR3 reads in full as CASTRHRGGYEQYF.